This section outlines one TCR beta chain sequence together with its context. The sample originates from a study of control samples from healthy donors and cancer patients. Per the germline V gene, CDR1 is MNHEY and CDR2 is SVGEGT. The CDR3 sequence is 14 residues long. Trimming pared 5 bases from V and 1 base from J, leaving 11 bases between. Assay: immunoSEQ multiplex PCR; the TCRdb copy retains only in-frame clones and omits some. The repertoire consists of approximately 100,000 clones, with 85% occurring once and the leading ten covering roughly 2.1%. The TCR sequence derives from a woman aged 40 to 50 in good health. The genes are TRBV6-2 or TRBV6-3 and TRBJ1-2; D is possibly TRBD1 (5 bases). Sequencing was done on a sample of blood. The CDR3: CASSHGQGNYGYTF. CDR3 nucleotide sequence: TGTGCCAGCAGTCACGGGCAGGGTAACTATGGCTACACCTTC.